The present TCR beta chain was sequenced within a study of cytomegalovirus exposure and HLA in healthy donors. PCR amplification relied on 60 Vbeta primers (plus 13 Jbeta primers). Sequencing used immunoSEQ multiplex PCR; TCRdb keeps in-frame clones, though not all of them. The sample contains 85,000 to 100,000 clones, 55% to 75% of which appear only once. The junction had 5 bases not matched to a gene; V was cut back by 6 bases and J by 3 bases. This CDR3 contains 14 residues. Germline V gene lookup returns CDR1 SNHLY and CDR2 FYNNEI. The sequence was collected from a man between 50 and 59 years old in good health and CMV-seronegative. V and J are TRBV2 and TRBJ1-2; 9 bases map to TRBD1. Sample: PBMCs. The CDR3: CASRPGQGHYGYTF. CDR3 bases: TGTGCCAGCAGGCCCGGACAGGGGCACTATGGCTACACCTTC.